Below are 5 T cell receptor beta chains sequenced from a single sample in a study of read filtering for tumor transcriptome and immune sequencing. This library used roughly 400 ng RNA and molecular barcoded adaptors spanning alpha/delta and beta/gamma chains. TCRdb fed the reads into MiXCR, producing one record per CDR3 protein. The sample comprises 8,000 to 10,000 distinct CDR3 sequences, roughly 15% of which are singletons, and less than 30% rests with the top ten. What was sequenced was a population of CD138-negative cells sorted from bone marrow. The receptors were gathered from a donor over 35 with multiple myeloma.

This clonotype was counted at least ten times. The CDR3 spells CASSPGQYNEQFF. DNA of the CDR3: TGTGCCAGCAGTCCCGGACAGTACAATGAGCAGTTCTTC. The chain couples TRBV6-5 to TRBJ2-1; D might be TRBD1 (6 bases). This CDR3 has 13 residues. From germline, CDR1 is MNHEY and CDR2 SVGAGI. V was shortened by 5 bases and J by 4 bases, with 9 bases between the two germline ends.

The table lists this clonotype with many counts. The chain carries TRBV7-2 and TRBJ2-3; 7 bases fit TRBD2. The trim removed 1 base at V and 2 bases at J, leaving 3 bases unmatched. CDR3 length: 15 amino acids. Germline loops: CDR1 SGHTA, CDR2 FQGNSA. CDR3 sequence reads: CASSLERGTTDTQYF. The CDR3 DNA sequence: TGTGCCAGCAGCTTAGAGCGGGGCACCACAGATACGCAGTATTTT.

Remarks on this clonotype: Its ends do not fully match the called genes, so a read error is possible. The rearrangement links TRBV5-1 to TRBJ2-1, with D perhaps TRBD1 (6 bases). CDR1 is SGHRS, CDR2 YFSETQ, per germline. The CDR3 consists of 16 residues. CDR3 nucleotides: TGCGCCAGCAGCCCCTTCGCCCAGGGCAGGGACAATGAGCTGTTCTTC. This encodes CASSPFAQGRDNELFF.

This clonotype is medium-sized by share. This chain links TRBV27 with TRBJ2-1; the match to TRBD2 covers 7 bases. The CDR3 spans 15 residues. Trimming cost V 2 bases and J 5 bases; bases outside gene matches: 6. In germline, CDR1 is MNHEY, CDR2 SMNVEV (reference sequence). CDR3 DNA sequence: TGTGCCAGCAGTTTACGGGCGGGAGCGGACAATGAGCAGTTCTTC. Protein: CASSLRAGADNEQFF.

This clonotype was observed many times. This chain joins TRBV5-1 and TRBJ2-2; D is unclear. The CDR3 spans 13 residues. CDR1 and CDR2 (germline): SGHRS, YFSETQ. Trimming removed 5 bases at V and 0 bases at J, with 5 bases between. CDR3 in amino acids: CASRHTNTGELFF. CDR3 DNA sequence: TGCGCCAGCAGACACACGAACACCGGGGAGCTGTTTTTT.